The sequence of this TCR beta chain was determined in a study of identical twins listed by TCRdb under 2016. About the study as a whole: The study deep-sequenced TCR alpha and beta repertoires from monozygotic twins, unrelated adults of various ages and cord blood to test whether fetal clonotypes persist. Replicate twin experiments were performed at different times using different library preparation protocols to rule out contamination.

Receptors were amplified or captured by 5' RACE. The sequencer was an Illumina HiSeq 2000. Template switching introduced a universal primer binding site; the final cDNA contained a unique molecular identifier, enabling accurate counting of TCR cDNA molecules. Specific primers in the conserved constant-segment region were used to synthesize first-strand cDNA for TCR alpha and beta chains. To control for contamination, each cDNA library was double barcoded with a SMART-Mk sample barcode plus Illumina barcodes. TruSeq adapter sequences and Illumina sample barcodes were added in two successive PCR steps. The TCR alpha and beta cDNA libraries were sequenced on the Illumina HiSeq platform using custom primers. In the paper's pipeline: MiGEC processed the raw reads to extract unique molecular identifiers, while MiXCR was used to determine the CDR3 positions. Recombination models were inferred per individual with the repgenHMM and IGoR tools using an EM algorithm. The analysis of shared clonotypes was done with the tcR package in R, with sharing normalized by the product of cloneset sizes. Out-of-frame nonproductive sequences were analyzed to study raw recombination free of thymic and clonal selection effects. The public reads were quality trimmed at Q25 with fastp and then assembled into clones with MiXCR by TCRdb, keeping productive beta chains. Records with the same CDR3 protein are collapsed into one entry carrying the most frequent genes and DNA. The V and J calls come from TCRdb's annotation, not from the publication. A total of around 1.7 million distinct CDR3 sequences appear in this sample, about 32% of them only once. The top ten hold about 0.27% of the sample.

With regard to this clonotype: Which antigen it targets is not known. Nothing much larger sits one base from this clone, and base qualities are not available.

Every donor in the study was a healthy Caucasian. General conclusions and limits of the study: Recombination models systematically underestimated out-of-frame TCR alpha sharing in monozygotic twins but agreed with sharing between unrelated individuals. Fewer insertions were carried by abundant cord blood beta clonotypes; a weaker similar trend was observed in young adult naive repertoires, while no such trend was observed in memory repertoires. Excess twin sharing in beta out-of-frame sequences was weaker because fewer shared sequences lowered the signal-to-noise ratio. Invariant T cells such as MAIT and iNKT could partly confound zero-insertion analyses, though diverse VJ usage argued against this for most clonotypes. Conclusions relied on cross-sectional statistical analysis, since the same donors could not be followed over many years. Out-of-frame TCR alpha sequences shared between twins showed an excess of low generation-probability sequences compared with coincidental sharing between unrelated individuals.

After removal of 2 bases from V and 4 bases from J, the junction retains 18 bases not matched to a gene. The CDR3 sequence holds 19 residues, the cysteine and phenylalanine included. Only the CDR3 DNA is retained, 57 bases long and in frame from the first base. In the germline V gene, CDR1 corresponds to SGHTS and CDR2 to YDEGEE. Sequencing was carried out using cord blood. The V and J segments used are TRBV5-8 and TRBJ2-7; TRBD1 agrees with 10 junctional bases. This sequence originates from a newborn girl in good health. DNA sequence: TGTGCCAGCAGCTTTGGCTCCGAAATCCCGGGACAGGGGATTTACGAGCAGTACTTC. The translation is CASSFGSEIPGQGIYEQYF.